This TCR beta chain was sequenced during a study of PD-L1 blockade in urothelial cancer (dated by TCRdb to between 2016 and 2019). Concerning the study at large: Therapy was started in the mid-2010s for all patients, and atezolizumab 1,200 mg was administered intravenously every 3 weeks. About 85% of the roughly 30 patients were males with bladder-origin urothelial cancer, and about 60% of the roughly 30 reported a prior smoking history. An ECOG performance status of 0 or 1 was recorded for the patients, and 0 to 3 prior chemotherapy regimens had been received by the patients. Blood samples were analyzed at two time points: 3 weeks after treatment start (second dose) and 6 weeks after treatment start. Blood samples gave a median of about 150,000 T cells and approximately 81,000 unique TCRs, with a median clonality of approximately 0.078. An exploratory multi-omic analysis was conducted of the somatic, immune and clinical correlates of response to PD-L1 blockade with atezolizumab in urothelial cancer. Pretreatment tumor samples, along with matched peripheral blood serially collected before and after atezolizumab treatment, were subjected to TCR sequencing. Durable clinical benefit meant progression-free survival longer than 6 months, and TCR features were also tested against progression-free and overall survival. In the same patients, whole exome sequencing and RNA sequencing of pretreatment tumors were performed in addition to TCR sequencing. Under 10 patients reached durable clinical benefit, while some 19 patients did not. Some 30 patients had pretreatment blood TCR-seq, around 25 had at least one posttreatment blood collection, and around 25 had tumor TCR-seq. What the study reported, not specific to this receptor: Improved progression-free and overall survival was associated with having pretreatment peripheral blood TCR clonality below the median. Among patients with durable benefit, tumor-associated TCR clones showed greater expansion in peripheral blood 3 weeks after treatment started (n = 22, p = 0.022). Because the sample size was small (n of about 29) and many of the analyses were exploratory, the results are meant to be hypothesis-generating.

To estimate absolute template abundance from read counts, synthetic TCR analog templates were spiked into each PCR. The immunoSEQ assay used bias-controlled V and J gene primers to amplify TCRbeta CDR3 regions from genomic DNA. Sequencing of rearranged TCRbeta segments was performed at approximately 20X coverage. As for how the authors treated the data: Sequencing errors were corrected by clustering and CDR3s were annotated against IMGT to assign V, D and J genes. Downstream analyses used only productive TCRbeta rearrangements and left out out-of-frame or stop-codon sequences. Clonality was calculated as one minus the Shannon entropy normalized by the log of the number of unique productive sequences. Fisher's exact test with Benjamini-Hochberg correction, at a threshold of adjusted p below 0.01, was used to find clones that differed between time points or between blood and tumor. TCRdb carries this immuneACCESS record with in-frame sequences only. Its versions omit some clonotypes, under half of them owing to an unresolved V gene in the studies checked, with the rest unexplained. That table gives V, J and clone size, and the DNA gave D and trimming. This sample is represented by 45,000 to 55,000 clones; around 79% of them were singletons. The ten largest clones add up to roughly 10% of the sample.

This sample's time point label indicates: pretreatment peripheral blood. The cohort included 25 to 35 patients with locally advanced or metastatic urothelial carcinoma who were treated at Memorial Sloan Kettering on a trial protocol. Peripheral blood mononuclear cells were collected pretreatment and during treatment, with between 1 and 8 total time points per patient. The Qiagen DNeasy Blood extraction kit was used to purify genomic DNA from total PBMCs and tumor samples. PBMCs were collected pretreatment and during treatment and were isolated and stored as previously described. The cysteine opens and the phenylalanine closes a CDR3 of 17 amino acids. The read is trimmed to its CDR3 DNA, 51 bases read in frame from base 1. The germline V gene sets CDR1 to SGHTA and CDR2 to FQGTGA. A distance of 21 bases separates the germline ends of V and J, which lose 5 bases and 3 bases respectively. Notes on this clone: No cognate antigen has been identified for it. Per-base quality was not reported, and no clone a single base away is much larger than it.

The chain is made from TRBV7-3 and TRBJ2-3, and the D gene may be TRBD2, 6 bases matching. The source material was PBMCs, sampled around atezolizumab (anti-PD-L1) treatment. This receptor was taken from a man aged 65 to 85 with urothelial cancer. This receptor has the CDR3 CASSATLRREKTDTQYF. The DNA is TGTGCCAGCAGCGCAACACTTCGACGGGAGAAGACAGATACGCAGTATTTT. Where the CDR3 stops, the reference TRBV7-3 and TRBJ2-3 genes take over; the full variable domain is GAGVSQTPSNKVTEKGKYVELRCDPISGHTALYWYRQSLGQGPEFLIYFQGTGAADDSGLPNDRFFAVRPEGSVSTLKIQRTERGDSAVYLCASSATLRREKTDTQYFGPGTRLTVL.